Following are 17 T cell receptor beta chains from one sample sequenced in a study of cytomegalovirus exposure and HLA in healthy donors. With 60 Vbeta and 13 Jbeta primers, the PCR was carried out. The data were produced by immunoSEQ multiplex PCR, yet TCRdb's version contains in-frame clones alone and is incomplete. Its table records 150,000 or so clones. Sequences were obtained from PBMCs. These receptors came from a man under 40 in good health and CMV-seronegative.

This rearrangement joins TRBV5-6 to TRBJ1-1, with 8 positions matching TRBD1. CDR3 length: 14 amino acids. Germline V gene lookup returns CDR1 SGHDT and CDR2 YYEEEE. After removal of 3 bases from V and 6 bases from J, the junction contained 7 bases not matched to a gene. The CDR3 region is CASSSPGQESEAFF. For the CDR3, the DNA is TGTGCCAGCAGCTCGCCGGGACAGGAATCTGAAGCTTTCTTT.

The chain employs TRBV6-1 and TRBJ1-1; 10 bases map to TRBD1. Germline V gene lookup returns CDR1 MNHNS and CDR2 SASEGT. The CDR3 contains 16 residues. V trimming: 4 bases; J trimming: 2 bases; junction bases outside the gene matches: 7. This CDR3 reads CASSGDRGIGNTEAFF. The CDR3, as DNA: TGTGCCAGCAGTGGGGACAGGGGAATTGGTAACACTGAAGCTTTCTTT.

The chain couples TRBV2 to TRBJ2-4; 10 bases map to TRBD1. Per germline, CDR1 SNHLY and CDR2 FYNNEI. The CDR3 sequence is 13 residues long. V shed 2 bases, J shed 11 bases, and the junction held 3 bases outside the gene matches. DNA for the CDR3: TGTGCCAGCAGTGAACGGACAGGGGGGTTTCAGTACTTC. Encoded protein: CASSERTGGFQYF. Looking up the rest from reference TRBV2 and TRBJ2-4 gives the full variable domain: EPEVTQTPSHQVTQMGQEVILRCVPISNHLYFYWYRQILGQKVEFLVSFYNNEISEKSEIFDDQFSVERPDGSNFTLKIRSTKLEDSAMYFCASSERTGGFQYFGAGTRLSVL.

This sequence joins TRBV27 and TRBJ2-3; D is unclear. This CDR3 region has 18 residues. In germline, CDR1 is MNHEY, CDR2 SMNVEV (reference sequence). Trimming stripped 3 bases from V and 1 base from J, with 20 bases between. CDR3: CASSFASPLVARTDTQYF. CDR3 nucleotides: TGTGCCAGCAGTTTTGCCTCACCGTTGGTAGCCCGCACAGATACGCAGTATTTT.

CDR3 nucleotide sequence: TGTGCCAGCAGCCCCCGTGCGGCCTACGAGCAGTACTTC. Protein sequence: CASSPRAAYEQYF. The chain links TRBV7-9 to TRBJ2-5; D is unclear. The assigned J gene may be wrong: the sequence end matches TRBJ2-7 better. The germline gives CDR1 SEHNR, CDR2 FQNEAQ (reference sequence). The length of the CDR3 is 13 residues.

V usage is TRBV5-1 and J usage is TRBJ1-1; 8 bases are a match to TRBD1. CDR3 length: 15 residues. Germline CDR1 reads SGHRS; CDR2 reads YFSETQ. J gave up 6 bases and V 4 bases, and 11 bases lay outside the gene matches. The CDR3: CASSLITGTGAEAFF. In DNA form, the CDR3 reads TGCGCCAGCAGCCTTATTACCGGGACAGGCGCTGAAGCTTTCTTT.

The gene calls are TRBV19 and TRBJ2-2; 10 bases are shared with TRBD1. Germline values: CDR1 LNHDA, CDR2 SQIVND (reference sequence). There are 15 residues in the CDR3. Unmatched junction bases numbered 9, after V lost 8 bases and J lost 6 bases. In DNA, the CDR3 is TGTGCCAGTTCCCTCCTGGACAGGGGGGCCGGGGAGCTGTTTTTT. Protein product: CASSLLDRGAGELFF.

J is TRBJ1-1 and V is TRBV9, with unresolved D. CDR1 SGDLS and CDR2 YYNGEE come from the germline V gene. The CDR3 extends over 13 amino acids. The V end was cut by 3 bases, the J end by 1 base, with 7 bases between. The CDR3 spells CASSGSGNTEAFF. The CDR3 bases are TGTGCCAGCAGCGGTTCAGGGAACACTGAAGCTTTCTTT.

As DNA, the CDR3 is TGCGCCAGCAGCTTGGACAGGGGAACCGGGGAGCTGTTTTTT. Protein product: CASSLDRGTGELFF. The gene calls are TRBV5-1 and TRBJ2-2, with 7 bases identical to TRBD1. V was clipped by 0 bases and J by 5 bases; unmatched bases: 1. CDR3 length equals 14 residues. CDR1 SGHRS and CDR2 YFSETQ come from the germline V gene.

The chain uses TRBV30 and TRBJ2-5, with D tentatively TRBD1 (6 bases). Trimming left V 5 bases short and J 2 bases short, with 9 bases between. Germline-derived CDR1 and CDR2 are GTSNPN and SVGIG (reference sequence). The CDR3 loop spans 12 amino acids. CDR3 nucleotides: TGTGCCTGGCGGACAGTACAAGAGACCCAGTACTTC. The encoded protein is CAWRTVQETQYF.

This chain joins TRBV6-5 and TRBJ2-2; 9 nucleotides line up with TRBD1. The V gene end was trimmed by 6 bases and the J gene end by 3 bases; junction bases not matched to a gene: 2. The germline CDR1 and CDR2 sequences are MNHEY and SVGAGI. The CDR3 consists of 14 residues. The CDR3 region is CASSRDRDTGELFF. CDR3 bases: TGTGCCAGCAGCCGGGACAGGGACACCGGGGAGCTGTTTTTT.

The genes are TRBV6-1 and TRBJ2-7; D call uncertain. The ends were cut back, 7 bases at V and 4 bases at J, with 5 bases in the middle. Germline V gene sequence: CDR1 MNHNS, CDR2 SASEGT. The CDR3 spans 10 residues. CDR3 sequence reads: CASNAYEQYF. The CDR3 nucleotides read TGTGCCAGCAACGCGTACGAGCAGTACTTC.

The rearrangement joins TRBV27 to TRBJ2-2; 7 nucleotides agree with TRBD2. Germline lookup yields CDR1 MNHEY and CDR2 SMNVEV (reference sequence). The CDR3 is 17 amino acids. J gave up 1 base and V 6 bases, and 11 bases lay outside the gene matches. CDR3 amino acids: CASRGRATILNTGELFF. CDR3 sequence (DNA): TGTGCCAGCAGGGGGAGGGCCACAATCCTGAACACCGGGGAGCTGTTTTTT.

The rearrangement uses TRBV7-9 and TRBJ1-1; 8 nucleotides line up with TRBD1. CDR3 size: 15 residues. The J segment lost 5 bases and the V segment lost 0 bases, leaving 5 bases of the junction unmatched. Germline V gene data show CDR1 as SEHNR and CDR2 as FQNEAQ (reference sequence). The CDR3 here is CASSLARTGYTEAFF. CDR3 nucleotides: TGTGCCAGCAGCTTAGCAAGGACAGGGTATACTGAAGCTTTCTTT.

V is TRBV30 and J is TRBJ1-1, with a weak D call TRBD1 (5 bases). Trimming removed 2 bases at V and 3 bases at J, with 13 bases between. There are 14 residues in the CDR3. CDR1 and CDR2 from the germline V gene are GTSNPN and SVGIG (reference sequence). CDR3 protein: CAWSLDFRDTEAFF. The CDR3 DNA reads as TGTGCCTGGAGTCTAGATTTCAGGGACACTGAAGCTTTCTTT.

The chain couples TRBV6-1 to TRBJ2-1; 9 bases map to TRBD1. The CDR3 is made up of 15 amino acids. The germline gives CDR1 MNHNS, CDR2 SASEGT. V was pared by 4 bases and J by 4 bases, with 5 bases of the junction left unmatched. CDR3 DNA sequence: TGTGCCAGCAGTGCTACAGGGGGCAAATACAATGAGCAGTTCTTC. This gives the protein CASSATGGKYNEQFF.

This sequence joins TRBV5-1 and TRBJ2-3; 10 positions agree with TRBD1. With 8 bases clipped from V and 6 bases from J, the junction kept 9 bases outside the gene matches. There are 14 residues in the CDR3. Germline V CDR1 and CDR2: SGHRS, YFSETQ. CDR3 in amino acids: CASLGQGGFDTQYF. The CDR3 DNA reads TGCGCCAGTCTCGGACAGGGGGGGTTCGATACGCAGTATTTT.